A selection of T cell receptor beta chains follows, all from one sample in a study of T cells expressing NK-cell markers. TCRdb reprocessed the 5' RACE reads and reports one entry per CDR3 protein, with no DNA. This sample's clone table lists hundreds of thousands of distinct CDR3 sequences. The sequencing input was blood T cells: a sorted CD56 or NKG2C T cell subset, CD4+ or CD8+ T cells, or bulk PBMC T cells (not recorded which). The receptors come from a woman between 18 and 69 years old in good health. The CDR3 runs from the conserved cysteine through the conserved F or W.

>TRBV6-1|TRBJ2-1|14
CASAVGQRTNEQFF
>TRBV7-3|TRBJ2-1|15
CASSLGTSGINEQFF
>TRBV30|TRBJ2-1|15
CAWSSLAGDYNEQFF
>TRBV12-3/TRBV12-4|TRBJ1-1|12
CASSFLPPEAFF
>TRBV25-1|TRBJ2-7|14
CASRDTGSPQEQYF
>TRBV12-3/TRBV12-4|TRBJ1-2|15
CASSHRGISTSGYTF
>TRBV12-3/TRBV12-4|TRBJ2-7|13
CASKVTGSYEQYF
>TRBV20-1|TRBJ1-5|13
CSAQDRGGQPQHF
>TRBV4-2|TRBJ1-1|13
CASSRVENTEAFF
>TRBV28|TRBJ1-1|13
CASSRRRATEAFF
>TRBV20-1|TRBJ1-5|15
CSAWEGTRINQPQHF
>TRBV9|TRBJ1-2|17
CASSVARKGRFNYGYTF
>TRBV29-1|TRBJ2-7|12
CSVDSGKYEQYF
>TRBV27|TRBJ1-1|15
CASSLEQGASTEAFF
>TRBV20-1|TRBJ2-3|15
CSARHGSTGTDTQYF
>TRBV29-1|TRBJ1-4|12
CSVEGGGEKLFF
>TRBV18|TRBJ1-6|15
CASSPGRRLNSPLHF
>TRBV7-2|TRBJ2-3|14
CASSTRQGTDTQYF
>TRBV5-1|TRBJ2-2|15
CASSEPGTSGGELFF
>TRBV6-2/TRBV6-3|TRBJ1-5|13
CASRGDSYQPQHF
>TRBV20-1|TRBJ2-1|16
CSAYLVSGNSYNEQFF
>TRBV7-9|TRBJ1-4|14
CASSSGTVNEKLFF
>TRBV30|TRBJ2-5|17
CAWSVPVGRANQETQYF
>TRBV21-1|TRBJ2-3|16
CASSKAPSGKPDTQYF
>TRBV20-1|TRBJ2-1|17
CSATNLGGQEGYNEQFF
>TRBV6-5|TRBJ2-1|15
CASSYSGFSGDEQFF
>TRBV2|TRBJ2-3|15
CASRGAKGYTDTQYF
>TRBV7-3|TRBJ2-3|15
CASSLHGGRADTQYF
>TRBV20-1|TRBJ2-3|13
CSARDRSTDTQYF
>TRBV24-1|TRBJ2-2|16
CATSDPGQGKTGELFF
>TRBV7-2|TRBJ1-2|15
CASSLRRWGYYGYTF
>TRBV4-3|TRBJ2-2|18
CASSQDSGLAVNTGELFF
>TRBV6-2/TRBV6-3|TRBJ1-5|16
CASSYRTGQTNQPQHF
>TRBV10-3|TRBJ2-2|12
CATLIGSGELFF